This TCR beta chain came from a study of blood T cell repertoires in COVID-19. At the level of the study: Acute and convalescent COVID-19 samples came from the United States, Italy and Spain. T cells, B-cell-depleted T cells, or PBMCs provided the cDNA or gDNA that served as material.

With 6 bases removed from V and 9 bases from J, the gap between germline ends came to 11 bases. This CDR3 region has 11 residues. CDR1 MNHEY and CDR2 SVGAGI come from the germline V gene. Repertoires were generated with immunoSEQ multiplex PCR, while TCRdb's copy carries only in-frame clones and drops some. This repertoire shows roughly 60,000 clones, 88% found once; its top ten account for around 8.5%. The receptor was derived from a man between 60 and 75 years old with active COVID-19. Sequencing was done on a sample of peripheral blood. This rearrangement joins TRBV6-5 to TRBJ1-1; tentative D call: TRBD1 (6 bases). The CDR3 here is CASRRQEQAFF. The DNA for the CDR3 is TGTGCCAGCAGAAGACAGGAACAAGCTTTCTTT.